Detailed here is one T cell receptor beta chain. What it recognizes is unknown. The study made its TCR cDNA through 5'RACE template switching. That step introduced a universal primer site along with UMIs. Via MiXCR, TCRdb re-called the 5' RACE reads, giving one row per CDR3 protein. The profile shows about 350,000 distinct CDR3 sequences, around 10% of them singletons. The data stem from a study of T cells after yellow fever vaccination. Overall study findings and caveats: Subsequent to the booster, the majority of primary-vaccination clones reappeared (less than 97% CD4, approximately 85% CD8). Relatively few clonotypes were ones that appeared in both CD4 and CD8 compartments.

The V gene end was trimmed by 3 bases and the J gene end by 7 bases; junction bases not matched to a gene: 0. CDR1 is SGHKS, CDR2 YYEKEE, per germline (reference sequence). The CDR3 length is 12 residues. The receptor was derived from a man aged 18 to 30 who received the YFV17D yellow fever vaccine. This material consisted of PBMCs, taken on the day of the first yellow fever vaccination. The genes are TRBV5-5 and TRBJ1-4, with 7 bases identical to TRBD1. CDR3 region: CASSWDSEKLFF. In DNA form, the CDR3 reads TGTGCCAGCAGCTGGGACAGTGAAAAACTGTTTTTT.